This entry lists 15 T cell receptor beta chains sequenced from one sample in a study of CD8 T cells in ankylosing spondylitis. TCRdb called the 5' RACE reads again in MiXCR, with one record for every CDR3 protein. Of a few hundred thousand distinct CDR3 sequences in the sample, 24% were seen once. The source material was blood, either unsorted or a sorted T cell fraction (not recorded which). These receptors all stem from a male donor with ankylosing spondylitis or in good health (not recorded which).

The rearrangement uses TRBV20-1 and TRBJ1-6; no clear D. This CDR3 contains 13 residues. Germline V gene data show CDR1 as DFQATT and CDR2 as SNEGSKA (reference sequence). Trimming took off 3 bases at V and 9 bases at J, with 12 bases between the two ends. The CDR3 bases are TGCAGTGCTAGTTTTGGGGATGGTTCACCCCTCCACTTT. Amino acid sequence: CSASFGDGSPLHF.

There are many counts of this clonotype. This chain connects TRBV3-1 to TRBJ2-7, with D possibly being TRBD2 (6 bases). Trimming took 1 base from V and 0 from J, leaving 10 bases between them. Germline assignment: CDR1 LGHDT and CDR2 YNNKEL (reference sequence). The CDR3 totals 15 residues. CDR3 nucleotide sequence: TGTGCCAGCAGCCAAGTACTAGCCAACTCCTACGAGCAGTACTTC. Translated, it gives CASSQVLANSYEQYF.

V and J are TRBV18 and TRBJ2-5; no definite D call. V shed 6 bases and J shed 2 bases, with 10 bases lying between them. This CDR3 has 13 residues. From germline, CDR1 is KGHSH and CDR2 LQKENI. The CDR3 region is CASSLRWQETQYF. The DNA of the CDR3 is TGTGCCAGCTCCCTTCGGTGGCAAGAGACCCAGTACTTC.

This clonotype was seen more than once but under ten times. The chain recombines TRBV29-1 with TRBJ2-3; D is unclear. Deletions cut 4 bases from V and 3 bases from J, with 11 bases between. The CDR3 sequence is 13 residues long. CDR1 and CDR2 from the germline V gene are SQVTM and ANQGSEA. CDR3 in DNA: TGCAGCGTTGGTCAGCCCTCGACAGATACGCAGTATTTT. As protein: CSVGQPSTDTQYF.

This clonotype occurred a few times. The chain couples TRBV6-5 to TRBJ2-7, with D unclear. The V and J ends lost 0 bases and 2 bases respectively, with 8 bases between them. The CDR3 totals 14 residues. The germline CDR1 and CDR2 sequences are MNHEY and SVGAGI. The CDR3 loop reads CASSYSTGPYEQYF. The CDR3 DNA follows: TGTGCCAGCAGTTACTCTACGGGCCCCTACGAGCAGTACTTC.

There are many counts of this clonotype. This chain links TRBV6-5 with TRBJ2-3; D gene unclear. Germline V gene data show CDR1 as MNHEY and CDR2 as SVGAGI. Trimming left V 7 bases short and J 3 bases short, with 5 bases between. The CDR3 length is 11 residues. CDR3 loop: CASTQTDTQYF. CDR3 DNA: TGTGCCAGCACCCAAACAGATACGCAGTATTTT.

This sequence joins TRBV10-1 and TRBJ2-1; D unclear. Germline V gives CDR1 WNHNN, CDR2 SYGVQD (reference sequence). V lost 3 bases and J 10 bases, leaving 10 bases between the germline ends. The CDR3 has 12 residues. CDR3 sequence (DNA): TGCGCCAGCAGTGAACCCGGCCGGGAGCAGTTCTTC. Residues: CASSEPGREQFF.

CDR3 nucleotide sequence: TGTGCCAGCAGTTTCTCAGGGAGAGGGTACGAGCAGTACTTC. This encodes CASSFSGRGYEQYF. The chain links TRBV12-3 or TRBV12-4 to TRBJ2-7, with D perhaps matching TRBD1 or TRBD2 (5 bases each). Trimming took 3 bases from V and 4 from J, leaving 13 bases between them. This CDR3 comprises 14 residues.

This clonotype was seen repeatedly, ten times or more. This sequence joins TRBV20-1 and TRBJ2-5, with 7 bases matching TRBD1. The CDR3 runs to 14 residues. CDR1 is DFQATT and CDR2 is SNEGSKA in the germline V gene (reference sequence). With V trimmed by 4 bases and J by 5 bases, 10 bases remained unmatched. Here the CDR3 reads CSATGQVDSETQYF. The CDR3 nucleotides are TGCAGTGCTACCGGACAGGTCGATTCGGAGACCCAGTACTTC.

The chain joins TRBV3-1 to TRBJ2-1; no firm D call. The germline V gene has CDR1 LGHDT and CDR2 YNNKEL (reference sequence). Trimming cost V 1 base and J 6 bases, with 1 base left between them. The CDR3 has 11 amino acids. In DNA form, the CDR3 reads TGTGCCAGCAGCCAAGCCAATGAGCAGTTCTTC. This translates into CASSQANEQFF.

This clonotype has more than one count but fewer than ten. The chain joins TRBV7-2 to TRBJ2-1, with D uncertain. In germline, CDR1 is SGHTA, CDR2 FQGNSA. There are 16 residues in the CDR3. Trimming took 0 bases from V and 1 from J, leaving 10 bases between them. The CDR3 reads CASSLALGSSYNEQFF. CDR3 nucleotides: TGTGCCAGCAGCTTAGCGCTGGGGTCGTCCTACAATGAGCAGTTCTTC. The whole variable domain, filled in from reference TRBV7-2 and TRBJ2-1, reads GAGVSQSPSNKVTEKGKDVELRCDPISGHTALYWYRQSLGQGLEFLIYFQGNSAPDKSGLPSDRFSAERTGGSVSTLTIQRTQQEDSAVYLCASSLALGSSYNEQFFGPGTRLTVL.

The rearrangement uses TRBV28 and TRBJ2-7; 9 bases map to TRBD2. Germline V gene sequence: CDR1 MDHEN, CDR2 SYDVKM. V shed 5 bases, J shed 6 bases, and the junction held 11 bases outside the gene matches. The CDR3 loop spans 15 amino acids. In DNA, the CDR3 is TGTGCCAGCAGTGCCCGACTAGCGGTCCTCTCCGAGCAGTACTTC. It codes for CASSARLAVLSEQYF.

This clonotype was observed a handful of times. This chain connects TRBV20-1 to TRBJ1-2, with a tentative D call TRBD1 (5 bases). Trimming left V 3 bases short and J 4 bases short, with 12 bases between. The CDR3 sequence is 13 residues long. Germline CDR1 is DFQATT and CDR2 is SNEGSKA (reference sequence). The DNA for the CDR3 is TGCAGTGCTAGGCAGGGAGGTAGCTATGGCTACACCTTC. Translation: CSARQGGSYGYTF.

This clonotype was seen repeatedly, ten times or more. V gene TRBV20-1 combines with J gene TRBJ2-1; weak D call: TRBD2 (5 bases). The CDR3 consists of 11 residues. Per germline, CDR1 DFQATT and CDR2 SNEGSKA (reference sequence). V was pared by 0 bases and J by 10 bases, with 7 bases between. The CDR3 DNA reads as TGCAGTGCTAGAGATAGGAGGGAGCAGTTCTTC. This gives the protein CSARDRREQFF.

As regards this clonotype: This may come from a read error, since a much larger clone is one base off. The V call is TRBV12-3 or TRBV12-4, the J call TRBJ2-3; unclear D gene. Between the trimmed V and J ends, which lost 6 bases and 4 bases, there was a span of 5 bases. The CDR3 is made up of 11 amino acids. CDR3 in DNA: TGTGCCAGCAGCGGAGCAGATACGCAGTATTTT. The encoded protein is CASSGADTQYF.